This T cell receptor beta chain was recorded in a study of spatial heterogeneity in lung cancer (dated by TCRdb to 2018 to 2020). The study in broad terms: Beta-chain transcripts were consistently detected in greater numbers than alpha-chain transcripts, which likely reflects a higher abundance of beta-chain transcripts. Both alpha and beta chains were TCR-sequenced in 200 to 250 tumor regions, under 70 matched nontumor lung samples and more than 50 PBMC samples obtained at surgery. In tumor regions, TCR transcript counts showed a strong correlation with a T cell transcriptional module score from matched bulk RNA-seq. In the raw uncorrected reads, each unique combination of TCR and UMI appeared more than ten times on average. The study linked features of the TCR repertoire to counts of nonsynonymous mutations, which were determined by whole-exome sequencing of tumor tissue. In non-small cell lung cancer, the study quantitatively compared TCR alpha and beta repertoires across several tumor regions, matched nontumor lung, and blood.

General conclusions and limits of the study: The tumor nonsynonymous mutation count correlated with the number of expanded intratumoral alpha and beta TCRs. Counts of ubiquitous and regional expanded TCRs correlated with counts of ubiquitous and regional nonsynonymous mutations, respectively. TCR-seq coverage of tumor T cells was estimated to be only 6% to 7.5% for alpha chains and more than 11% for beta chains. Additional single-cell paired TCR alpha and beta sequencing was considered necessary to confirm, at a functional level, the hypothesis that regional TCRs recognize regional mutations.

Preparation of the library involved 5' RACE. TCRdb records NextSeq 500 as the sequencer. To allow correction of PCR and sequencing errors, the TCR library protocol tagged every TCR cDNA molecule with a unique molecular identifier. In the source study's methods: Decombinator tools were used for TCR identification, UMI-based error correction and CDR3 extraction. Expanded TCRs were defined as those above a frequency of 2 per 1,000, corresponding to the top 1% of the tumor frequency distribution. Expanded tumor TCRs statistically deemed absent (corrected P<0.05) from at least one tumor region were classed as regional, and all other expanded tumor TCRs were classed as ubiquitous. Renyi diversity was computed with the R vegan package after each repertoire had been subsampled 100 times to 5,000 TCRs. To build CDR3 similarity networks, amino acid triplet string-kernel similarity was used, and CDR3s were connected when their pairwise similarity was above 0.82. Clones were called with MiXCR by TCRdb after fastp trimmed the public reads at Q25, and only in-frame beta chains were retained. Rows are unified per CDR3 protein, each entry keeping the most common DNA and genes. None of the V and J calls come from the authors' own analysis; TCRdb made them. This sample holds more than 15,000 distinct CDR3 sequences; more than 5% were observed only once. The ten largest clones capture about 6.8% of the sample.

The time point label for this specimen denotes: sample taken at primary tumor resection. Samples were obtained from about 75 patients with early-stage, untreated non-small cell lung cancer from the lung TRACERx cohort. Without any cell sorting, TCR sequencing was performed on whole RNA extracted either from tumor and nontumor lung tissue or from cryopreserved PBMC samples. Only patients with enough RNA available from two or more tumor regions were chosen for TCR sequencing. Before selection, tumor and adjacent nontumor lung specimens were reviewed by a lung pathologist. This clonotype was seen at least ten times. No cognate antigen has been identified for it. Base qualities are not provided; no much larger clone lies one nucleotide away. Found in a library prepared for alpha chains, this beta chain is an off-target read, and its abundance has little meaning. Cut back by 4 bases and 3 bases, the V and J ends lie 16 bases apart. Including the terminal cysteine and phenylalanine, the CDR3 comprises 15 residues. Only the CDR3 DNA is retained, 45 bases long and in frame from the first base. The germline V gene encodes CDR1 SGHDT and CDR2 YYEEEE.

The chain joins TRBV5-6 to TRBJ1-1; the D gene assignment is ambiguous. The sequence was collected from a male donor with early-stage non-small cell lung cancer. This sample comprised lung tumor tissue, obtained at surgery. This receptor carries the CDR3 CASSLRRGGDTEAFF. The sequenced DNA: TGTGCCAGCAGCCTTCGAAGAGGCGGAGACACTGAAGCTTTCTTT.